The 26 T cell receptor beta chains presented below share a single source sample, sequenced in a study of T cell responses to AZD1222 COVID-19 vaccine. Here immunoSEQ multiplex PCR was the method, and the copy in TCRdb shows in-frame clones only, minus some. The sample records approximately 89,000 clones, approximately 90% being singletons. Source: peripheral blood, taken on day 0 of AZD1222 vaccination. These receptors originate from an adult in good health.

The rearrangement links TRBV19 to TRBJ2-7; a weak D match, TRBD2 (5 bases). Deletions cut 4 bases from V and 3 bases from J, with 13 bases between. This CDR3 has 14 amino acids. The germline CDR1 and CDR2 sequences are LNHDA and SQIVND (reference sequence). This chain's CDR3 is CASSTPLGNYEQYF. The CDR3 nucleotides read TGTGCCAGTAGTACCCCACTAGGGAACTACGAGCAGTACTTC.

The V and J genes are TRBV5-6 and TRBJ2-4; D may correspond to TRBD1 or TRBD2 (5 bases each). Germline V gives CDR1 SGHDT, CDR2 YYEEEE. Trimming stripped 5 bases from V and 0 bases from J, with 12 bases between. The length of the CDR3 is 15 residues. The CDR3 sequence is CASSNRDQAKNIQYF. CDR3 DNA: TGTGCCAGCAGTAACCGGGACCAAGCCAAAAACATTCAGTACTTC.

This clone came up once. The chain uses TRBV27 and TRBJ2-1; 9 nucleotides match TRBD2. The CDR3 totals 16 residues. V shed 7 bases and J 5 bases; nucleotides not matched to a gene: 12. In germline, CDR1 is MNHEY, CDR2 SMNVEV (reference sequence). The CDR3: CASTNLRGRGDNEQFF. The CDR3 bases are TGTGCCAGCACCAATCTCCGCGGGAGGGGGGACAATGAGCAGTTCTTC.

The chain has TRBV18 and TRBJ1-5; 11 bases agree with TRBD1. V dropped 3 bases and J dropped 5; count of bases not matched to a gene: 3. The germline CDR1 and CDR2 sequences are KGHSH and LQKENI. This CDR3 is built from 15 residues. The CDR3 DNA follows: TGTGCCAGCTCACCCGGACAGGGGGCAGATCAGCCCCAGCATTTT. Amino acid sequence: CASSPGQGADQPQHF.

The chain combines TRBV2 with TRBJ2-5; 10 bases fit TRBD2. The CDR3 is 14 amino acids. Germline V gives CDR1 SNHLY, CDR2 FYNNEI. V dropped 8 bases and J dropped 3; count of bases not matched to a gene: 6. CDR3 bases: TGTGCCAGCGGCCGAGGACTAGCGGAAGAGACCCAGTACTTC. Its protein product is CASGRGLAEETQYF.

This clone was picked up a small number of times. This chain uses TRBV6-4 with TRBJ2-7; no reliable D call. The V gene's germline CDR1 is MRHNA and CDR2 SNTAGT. Trimming took off 0 bases at V and 9 bases at J, with 21 bases between the two ends. The CDR3 is made up of 16 amino acids. The CDR3 DNA reads as TGTGCCAGCAGTGACTCCTTGGAGTTCAGCCTACGAGGGCAGTACTTC. It is translated as CASSDSLEFSLRGQYF.

The chain is built from TRBV7-9 and TRBJ2-7, with TRBD2 identical over 10 bases. This CDR3 has 15 amino acids. After removal of 0 bases from V and 4 bases from J, the junction contained 3 bases not matched to a gene. Germline V gene data show CDR1 as SEHNR and CDR2 as FQNEAQ (reference sequence). This chain's CDR3 is CASSLAGSGGYEQYF. DNA of the CDR3: TGTGCCAGCAGCTTAGCGGGTAGCGGGGGGTACGAGCAGTACTTC. The full variable domain, its missing parts supplied by reference TRBV7-9 and TRBJ2-7, is DTGVSQNPRHKITKRGQNVTFRCDPISEHNRLYWYRQTLGQGPEFLTYFQNEAQLEKSRLLSDRFSAERPKGSFSTLEIQRTEQGDSAMYLCASSLAGSGGYEQYFGPGTRLTVT.

The rearrangement joins TRBV7-3 to TRBJ1-2, with 7 nucleotides matching TRBD1. The germline V gene has CDR1 SGHTA and CDR2 FQGTGA. The CDR3 is 20 residues long. Trimming at V came to 4 bases and at J to 2 bases, leaving 22 bases not matched to a gene. CDR3 DNA sequence: TGTGCCAGCAGCTACCCTCCGAGTCGGATCTGGGACAGCATCAACTATGGCTACACCTTC. Protein product: CASSYPPSRIWDSINYGYTF.

The chain joins TRBV19 to TRBJ2-1; 7 positions match TRBD2. Germline loops: CDR1 LNHDA, CDR2 SQIVND (reference sequence). The CDR3 length is 14 residues. With 7 bases clipped from V and 3 bases from J, the junction kept 6 bases outside the gene matches. The CDR3 here is CASTPSGYYNEQFF. CDR3 bases: TGTGCCAGTACCCCTAGCGGCTACTACAATGAGCAGTTCTTC.

This sequence joins TRBV21-1 and TRBJ2-3; TRBD2, as called in the table, went unchecked against the DNA. TRBV21-1 represents a pseudogene. CDR3 length: 16 residues. The CDR3 coding sequence is TGTGCCAGCAGCAAAAAGCGGATGGCGAGGACAGATACGCAGTATTTT. This sequence encodes CASSKKRMARTDTQYF.

J is TRBJ2-7 and V is TRBV6-2 or TRBV6-3, with D perhaps matching TRBD2 (6 bases). The CDR3 extends over 15 amino acids. CDR1 is MNHEY, CDR2 SVGEGT, per germline. The ends were cut back, 5 bases at V and 6 bases at J, with 20 bases in the middle. CDR3 amino acids: CASSIRGGASSEQYF. The CDR3 DNA reads TGTGCCAGCAGTATACGGGGCGGGGCGTCGTCCGAGCAGTACTTC.

The rearrangement joins TRBV3-1 (or the pseudogene TRBV3-2) to TRBJ2-5; 7 bases are shared with TRBD2. This CDR3 is built from 14 residues. Germline V gene sequence: CDR1 LGHDT, CDR2 YNNKEL (reference sequence). The junction had 3 bases not matched to a gene; V was cut back by 5 bases and J by 0 bases. CDR3 sequence: CASSDGTNQETQYF. CDR3 in DNA: TGTGCCAGCAGCGATGGGACTAACCAAGAGACCCAGTACTTC.

This chain links TRBV19 with TRBJ2-1, with 7 bases fitting TRBD1. The V segment lost 4 bases and the J segment 6 bases; nucleotides outside the gene matches: 9. The CDR3 consists of 15 residues. Germline values: CDR1 LNHDA, CDR2 SQIVND (reference sequence). CDR3 in amino acids: CASSRTGATSNEQFF. The DNA for the CDR3 is TGTGCCAGTAGTAGGACAGGAGCTACCTCCAATGAGCAGTTCTTC.

The chain employs TRBV5-1 and TRBJ2-3, with 8 bases identical to TRBD2. Germline lookup yields CDR1 SGHRS and CDR2 YFSETQ. With 3 bases clipped from V and 2 bases from J, the junction kept 5 bases outside the gene matches. This CDR3 is 15 amino acids long. CDR3 DNA sequence: TGCGCCAGCAGCTCCTCACTAGCGGTCACAGATACGCAGTATTTT. This encodes CASSSSLAVTDTQYF. The full variable domain, completed using reference TRBV5-1 and TRBJ2-3, is KAGVTQTPRYLIKTRGQQVTLSCSPISGHRSVSWYQQTPGQGLQFLFEYFSETQRNKGNFPGRFSGRQFSNSRSEMNVSTLELGDSALYLCASSSSLAVTDTQYFGPGTRLTVL.

The count of this clone is one. J is TRBJ1-3 and V is TRBV9; the D is unclear. This CDR3 has 14 residues. Germline V gene data show CDR1 as SGDLS and CDR2 as YYNGEE. V lost 1 base to trimming and J lost 3 bases, with 8 bases between them. The CDR3 spells CASSVRDYGNTIYF. The CDR3 DNA reads as TGTGCCAGCAGCGTAAGAGACTATGGAAACACCATATATTTT.

CDR3 region: CASSRLGTEAFF. The DNA of the CDR3 is TGTGCCAGCAGTCGACTGGGCACTGAAGCTTTCTTT. The chain has TRBV2 and TRBJ1-1; D uncertain. With 5 bases removed from V and 4 bases from J, the gap between germline ends came to 8 bases. This CDR3 is built from 12 residues. CDR1 and CDR2 (germline): SNHLY, FYNNEI.

This rearrangement joins TRBV2 to TRBJ1-2, with 11 bases aligning to TRBD1. Germline-derived CDR1 and CDR2 are SNHLY and FYNNEI. V lost 6 bases and J lost 5; bases outside the gene matches: 8. The CDR3 runs to 15 residues. The CDR3 DNA follows: TGTGCCAGCAGACCCAGGACAGGGGGCGTATATGGCTACACCTTC. Its translation: CASRPRTGGVYGYTF.

J is TRBJ2-7 and V is TRBV6-5, with TRBD2 identical over 9 bases. CDR3 length equals 15 residues. V trimming: 2 bases; J trimming: 2 bases; junction bases outside the gene matches: 4. Germline CDR1 MNHEY, CDR2 SVGAGI. The CDR3 here is CASSYHRTSAYEQYF. The CDR3 region has the DNA TGTGCCAGCAGTTACCATCGGACTAGCGCCTACGAGCAGTACTTC.

The chain is built from TRBV19 and TRBJ2-3; D may be TRBD1 (6 bases). Per germline, CDR1 LNHDA and CDR2 SQIVND (reference sequence). The CDR3 consists of 14 residues. Trimming removed 5 bases from V and 3 bases from J, with 12 bases in between. CDR3 nucleotides: TGTGCCAGTAGTTGGGGGCGACGGACAGATACGCAGTATTTT. Protein sequence: CASSWGRRTDTQYF.

A single count supports this clone. The chain is built from TRBV9 and TRBJ1-3, with TRBD1 as a possible D gene (5 bases). In germline, CDR1 is SGDLS, CDR2 YYNGEE. The V end was cut by 4 bases, the J end by 4 bases, with 15 bases between. The CDR3 length is 15 residues. Here the CDR3 reads CASSPTEGKGNTIYF. DNA of the CDR3: TGTGCCAGCAGCCCCACGGAGGGGAAGGGAAACACCATATATTTT.

This clone occurred a few times. The genes are TRBV4-2 and TRBJ2-7; no clear D gene. CDR3 size: 14 residues. Per germline, CDR1 LGHNA and CDR2 YNFKEQ. The germline V and J ends were trimmed by 3 bases and 0 bases, with 9 bases remaining between them. CDR3 protein: CASSHLKHSYEQYF. The CDR3 region has the DNA TGTGCCAGCAGCCATCTTAAGCACTCCTACGAGCAGTACTTC.

The chain carries TRBV2 and TRBJ1-5; no clear D gene. Trimming cost V 4 bases and J 3 bases, with 7 bases left between them. Germline loops: CDR1 SNHLY, CDR2 FYNNEI. The CDR3 is 13 residues long. CDR3: CASSVRYNQPQHF. CDR3 sequence (DNA): TGTGCCAGCAGTGTCCGCTACAATCAGCCCCAGCATTTT.

V and J are TRBV4-1 and TRBJ1-6; 9 positions match TRBD1. The CDR3 sequence is 15 residues long. V shed 3 bases and J 9 bases; nucleotides not matched to a gene: 6. Looked up from germline, CDR1 is MGHRA and CDR2 is YSYEKL. CDR3 bases: TGCGCCAGCAGCCAGACGGGACAGGGCGGTTCACCCCTCCACTTT. Translation: CASSQTGQGGSPLHF.

The J gene is TRBJ2-1, the V gene TRBV9, with D possibly being TRBD1 or TRBD2 (6 bases each). The V end lost 3 bases, the J end lost 9 bases, and 22 bases lay between the germline ends. CDR1 and CDR2 from the germline V gene are SGDLS and YYNGEE. The CDR3 totals 16 residues. The CDR3 sequence: CASSDQTGARFGEQFF. Here the CDR3 DNA reads TGTGCCAGCAGCGACCAGACGGGGGCGCGCTTCGGTGAGCAGTTCTTC.

V is TRBV11-2 and J is TRBJ2-3, with 9 bases identical to TRBD2. CDR1 and CDR2 from the germline V gene are SGHAT and FQNNGV. There are 16 residues in the CDR3. The V segment lost 5 bases and the J segment 6 bases; nucleotides outside the gene matches: 12. CDR3: CASSITSGPGGDTQYF. The CDR3 DNA sequence: TGTGCCAGCAGCATTACTAGCGGGCCTGGTGGGGATACGCAGTATTTT.

This chain links TRBV7-8 with TRBJ2-2; 7 nucleotides line up with TRBD2. Germline V gene data show CDR1 as SGHVS and CDR2 as FQNEAQ. The V segment lost 3 bases and the J segment 1 base; nucleotides outside the gene matches: 8. The CDR3 length is 17 residues. CDR3 DNA: TGTGCCAGCAGCTTCAGCCTTGGCGGGGGGAACACCGGGGAGCTGTTTTTT. Amino acid sequence: CASSFSLGGGNTGELFF. Supplemented by reference TRBV7-8 and TRBJ2-2, the full variable domain reads GAGVSQSPRYKVAKRGQDVALRCDPISGHVSLFWYQQALGQGPEFLTYFQNEAQLDKSGLPSDRFFAERPEGSVSTLKIQRTQQEDSAVYLCASSFSLGGGNTGELFFGEGSRLTVL.